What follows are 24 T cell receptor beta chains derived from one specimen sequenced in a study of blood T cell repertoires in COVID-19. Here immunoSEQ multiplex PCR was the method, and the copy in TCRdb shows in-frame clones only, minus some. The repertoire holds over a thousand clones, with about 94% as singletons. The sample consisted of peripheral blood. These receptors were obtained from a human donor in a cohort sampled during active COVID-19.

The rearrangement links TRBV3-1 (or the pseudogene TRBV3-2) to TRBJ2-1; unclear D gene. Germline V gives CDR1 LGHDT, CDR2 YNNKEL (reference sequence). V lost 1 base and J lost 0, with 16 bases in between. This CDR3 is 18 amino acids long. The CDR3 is CASSQGPDFSSSYNEQFF. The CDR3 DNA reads TGTGCCAGCAGCCAAGGCCCCGACTTCTCGAGCTCCTACAATGAGCAGTTCTTC.

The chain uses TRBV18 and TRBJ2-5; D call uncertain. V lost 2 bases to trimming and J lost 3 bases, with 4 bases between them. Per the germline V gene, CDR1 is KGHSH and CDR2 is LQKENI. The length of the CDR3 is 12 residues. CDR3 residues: CASSPLEETQYF. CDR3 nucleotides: TGTGCCAGCTCACCATTAGAAGAGACCCAGTACTTC.

The chain's CDR3 is CASSPLGQNTGELFF. For the CDR3, the DNA is TGTGCCAGCTCACCGTTGGGACAAAACACCGGGGAGCTGTTTTTT. The V call is TRBV18, the J call TRBJ2-2; possible D gene TRBD1, 6 bases. The V and J ends lost 3 bases and 2 bases respectively, with 10 bases between them. CDR1 is KGHSH and CDR2 is LQKENI in the germline V gene. The CDR3 contains 15 residues. The entire variable domain, with the rest obtained from reference TRBV18 and TRBJ2-2, is as follows: NAGVMQNPRHLVRRRGQEARLRCSPMKGHSHVYWYRQLPEEGLKFMVYLQKENIIDESGMPKERFSAEFPKEGPSILRIQQVVRGDSAAYFCASSPLGQNTGELFFGEGSRLTVL.

CDR3 bases: TGCGCCAGCAGCGACGGCAGGACTAGCGCTCGAGAGACCCAGTACTTC. Its protein product is CASSDGRTSARETQYF. The chain has TRBV5-1 and TRBJ2-5; 9 bases align to TRBD2. V lost 4 bases and J lost 4; bases outside the gene matches: 11. Looked up from germline, CDR1 is SGHRS and CDR2 is YFSETQ. The CDR3 extends over 16 amino acids.

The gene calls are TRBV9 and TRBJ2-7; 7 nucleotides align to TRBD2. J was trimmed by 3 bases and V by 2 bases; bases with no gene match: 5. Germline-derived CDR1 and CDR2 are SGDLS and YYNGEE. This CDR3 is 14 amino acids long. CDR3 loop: CASSVSPGGYEQYF. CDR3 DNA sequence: TGTGCCAGCAGCGTTTCCCCGGGAGGCTACGAGCAGTACTTC. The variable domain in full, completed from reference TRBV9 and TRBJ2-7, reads DSGVTQTPKHLITATGQRVTLRCSPRSGDLSVYWYQQSLDQGLQFLIQYYNGEERAKGNILERFSAQQFPDLHSELNLSSLELGDSALYFCASSVSPGGYEQYFGPGTRLTVT.

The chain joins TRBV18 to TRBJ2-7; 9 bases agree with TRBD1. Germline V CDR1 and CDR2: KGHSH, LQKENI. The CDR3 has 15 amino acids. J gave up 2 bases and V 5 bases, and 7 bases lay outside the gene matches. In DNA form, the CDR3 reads TGTGCCAGCTCAGCCGGGACAGGGACCGCCTACGAGCAGTACTTC. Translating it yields CASSAGTGTAYEQYF.

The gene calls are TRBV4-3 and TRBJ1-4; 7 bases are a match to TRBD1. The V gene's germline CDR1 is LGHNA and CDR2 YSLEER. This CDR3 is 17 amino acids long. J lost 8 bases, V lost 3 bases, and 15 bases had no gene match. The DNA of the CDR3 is TGCGCCAGCAGCCAGAAACTCGGGACAGAAGGAGGGGAAAAACTGTTTTTT. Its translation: CASSQKLGTEGGEKLFF.

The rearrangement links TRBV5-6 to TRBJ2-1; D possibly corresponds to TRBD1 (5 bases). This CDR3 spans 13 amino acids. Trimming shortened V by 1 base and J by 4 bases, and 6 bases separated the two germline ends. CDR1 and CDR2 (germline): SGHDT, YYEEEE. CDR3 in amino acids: CASSLQGYNEQFF. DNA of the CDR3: TGTGCCAGCAGCTTGCAGGGATACAATGAGCAGTTCTTC. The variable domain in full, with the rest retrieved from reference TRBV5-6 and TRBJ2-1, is DAGVTQSPTHLIKTRGQQVTLRCSPKSGHDTVSWYQQALGQGPQFIFQYYEEEERQRGNFPDRFSGHQFPNYSSELNVNALLLGDSALYLCASSLQGYNEQFFGPGTRLTVL.

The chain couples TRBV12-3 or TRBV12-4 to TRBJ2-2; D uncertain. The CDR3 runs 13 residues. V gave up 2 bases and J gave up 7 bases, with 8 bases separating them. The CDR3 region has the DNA TGTGCCAGCAGTTTAAAGTTGCGCGGGGAGCTGTTTTTT. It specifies CASSLKLRGELFF.

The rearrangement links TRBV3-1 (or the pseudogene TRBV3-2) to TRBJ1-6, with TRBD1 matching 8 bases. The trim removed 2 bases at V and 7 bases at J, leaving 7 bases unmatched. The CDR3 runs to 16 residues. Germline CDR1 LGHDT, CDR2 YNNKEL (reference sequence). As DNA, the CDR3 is TGTGCCAGCAGCCAACAGATGACAGGGGTCAATTCACCCCTCCACTTT. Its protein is CASSQQMTGVNSPLHF.

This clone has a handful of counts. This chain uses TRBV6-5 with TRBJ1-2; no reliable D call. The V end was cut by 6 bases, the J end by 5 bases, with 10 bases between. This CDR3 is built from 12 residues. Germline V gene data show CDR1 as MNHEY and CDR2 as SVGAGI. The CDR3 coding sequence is TGTGCCAGCAGCTCGAGTAGATATGGCTACACCTTC. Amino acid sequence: CASSSSRYGYTF.

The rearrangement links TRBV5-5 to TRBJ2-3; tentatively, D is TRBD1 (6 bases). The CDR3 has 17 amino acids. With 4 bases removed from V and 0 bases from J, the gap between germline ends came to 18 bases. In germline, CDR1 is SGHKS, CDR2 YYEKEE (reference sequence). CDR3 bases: TGTGCCAGCAGCCCGGAACTAGACAGGTATAGCACAGATACGCAGTATTTT. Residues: CASSPELDRYSTDTQYF. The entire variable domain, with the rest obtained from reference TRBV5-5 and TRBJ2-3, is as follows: DAGVTQSPTHLIKTRGQQVTLRCSPISGHKSVSWYQQVLGQGPQFIFQYYEKEERGRGNFPDRFSARQFPNYSSELNVNALLLGDSALYLCASSPELDRYSTDTQYFGPGTRLTVL.

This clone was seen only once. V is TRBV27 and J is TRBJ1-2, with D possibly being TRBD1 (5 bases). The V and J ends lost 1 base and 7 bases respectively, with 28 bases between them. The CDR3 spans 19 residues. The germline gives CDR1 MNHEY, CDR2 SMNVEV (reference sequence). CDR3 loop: CASSLYTSPRDGGARGYTF. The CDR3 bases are TGTGCCAGCAGTTTATACACCTCACCACGGGACGGGGGAGCGCGTGGCTACACCTTC.

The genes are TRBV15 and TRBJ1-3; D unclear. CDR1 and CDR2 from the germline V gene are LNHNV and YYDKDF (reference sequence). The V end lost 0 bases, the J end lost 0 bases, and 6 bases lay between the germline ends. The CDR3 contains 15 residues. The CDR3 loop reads CATSRDRFSGNTIYF. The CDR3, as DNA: TGTGCCACCAGCAGAGACAGGTTCTCTGGAAACACCATATATTTT.

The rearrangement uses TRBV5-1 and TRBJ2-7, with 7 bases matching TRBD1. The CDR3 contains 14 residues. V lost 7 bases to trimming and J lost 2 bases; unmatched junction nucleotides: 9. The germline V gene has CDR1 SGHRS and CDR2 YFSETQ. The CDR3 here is CASHREDRTYEQYF. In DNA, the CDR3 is TGCGCCAGCCACCGTGAGGACAGGACCTACGAGCAGTACTTC. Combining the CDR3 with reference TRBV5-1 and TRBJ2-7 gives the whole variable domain KAGVTQTPRYLIKTRGQQVTLSCSPISGHRSVSWYQQTPGQGLQFLFEYFSETQRNKGNFPGRFSGRQFSNSRSEMNVSTLELGDSALYLCASHREDRTYEQYFGPGTRLTVT.

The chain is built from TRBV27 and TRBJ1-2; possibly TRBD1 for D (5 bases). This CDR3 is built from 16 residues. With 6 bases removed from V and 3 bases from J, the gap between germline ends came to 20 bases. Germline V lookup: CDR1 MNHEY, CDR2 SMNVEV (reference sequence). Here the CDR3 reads CASSPARQGGYYGYTF. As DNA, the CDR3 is TGTGCCAGCAGCCCTGCTCGGCAGGGAGGTTACTATGGCTACACCTTC.

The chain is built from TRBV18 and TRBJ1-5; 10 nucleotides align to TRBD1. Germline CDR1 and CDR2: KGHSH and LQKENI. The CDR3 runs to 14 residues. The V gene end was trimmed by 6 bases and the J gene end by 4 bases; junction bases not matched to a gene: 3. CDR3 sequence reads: CASSRTGGNQPQHF. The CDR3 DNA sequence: TGTGCCAGCTCGCGGACAGGGGGGAATCAGCCCCAGCATTTT.

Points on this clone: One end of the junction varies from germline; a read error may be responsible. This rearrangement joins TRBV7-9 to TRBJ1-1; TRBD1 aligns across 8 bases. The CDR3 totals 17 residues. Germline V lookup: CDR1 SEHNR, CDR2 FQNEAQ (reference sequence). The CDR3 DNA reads TGTGCCGGCAGCTTTCCGACAGGGGCCTGGTTGAACACTGAAGCTTTCTTT. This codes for CAGSFPTGAWLNTEAFF.

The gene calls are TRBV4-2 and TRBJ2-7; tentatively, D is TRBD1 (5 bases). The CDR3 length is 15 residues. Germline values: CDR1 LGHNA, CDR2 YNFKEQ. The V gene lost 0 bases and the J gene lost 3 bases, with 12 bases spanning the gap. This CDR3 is CASSQDFAGHYEQYF. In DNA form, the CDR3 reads TGTGCCAGCAGCCAAGATTTCGCAGGACACTACGAGCAGTACTTC.

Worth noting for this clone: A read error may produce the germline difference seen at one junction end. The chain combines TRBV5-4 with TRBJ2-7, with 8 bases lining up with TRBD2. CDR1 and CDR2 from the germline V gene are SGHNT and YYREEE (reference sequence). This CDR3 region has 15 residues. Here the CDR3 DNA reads TGTGCCAGCAGGTTGGACTCTCCGGGGGGGTACGAGCAGTACTTC. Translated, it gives CASRLDSPGGYEQYF.

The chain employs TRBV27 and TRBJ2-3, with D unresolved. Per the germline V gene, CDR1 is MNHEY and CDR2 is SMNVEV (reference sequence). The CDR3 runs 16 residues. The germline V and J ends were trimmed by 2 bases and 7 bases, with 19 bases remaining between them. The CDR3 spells CASSLMGAGRLYTQYF. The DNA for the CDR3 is TGTGCCAGCAGTTTAATGGGCGCTGGGCGTTTGTATACGCAGTATTTT.

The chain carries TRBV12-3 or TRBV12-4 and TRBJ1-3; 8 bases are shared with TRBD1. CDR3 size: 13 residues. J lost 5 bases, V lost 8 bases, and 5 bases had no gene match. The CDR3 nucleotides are TGTGCCAGCGACAGGACAGGGAGAAACACCATATATTTT. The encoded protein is CASDRTGRNTIYF.

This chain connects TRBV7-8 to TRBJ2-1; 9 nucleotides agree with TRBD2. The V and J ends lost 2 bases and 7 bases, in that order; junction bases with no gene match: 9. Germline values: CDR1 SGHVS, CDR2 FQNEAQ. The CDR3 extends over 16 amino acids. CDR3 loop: CASSLIAGGLLNEQFF. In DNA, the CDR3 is TGTGCCAGCAGCTTAATCGCGGGGGGGCTTCTGAATGAGCAGTTCTTC.

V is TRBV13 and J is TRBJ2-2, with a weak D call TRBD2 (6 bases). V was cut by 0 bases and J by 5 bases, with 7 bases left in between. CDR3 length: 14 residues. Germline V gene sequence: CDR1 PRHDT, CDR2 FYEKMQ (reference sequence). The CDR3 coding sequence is TGTGCCAGCAGCTTAGGCGGGAGTACCGGGGAGCTGTTTTTT. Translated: CASSLGGSTGELFF.